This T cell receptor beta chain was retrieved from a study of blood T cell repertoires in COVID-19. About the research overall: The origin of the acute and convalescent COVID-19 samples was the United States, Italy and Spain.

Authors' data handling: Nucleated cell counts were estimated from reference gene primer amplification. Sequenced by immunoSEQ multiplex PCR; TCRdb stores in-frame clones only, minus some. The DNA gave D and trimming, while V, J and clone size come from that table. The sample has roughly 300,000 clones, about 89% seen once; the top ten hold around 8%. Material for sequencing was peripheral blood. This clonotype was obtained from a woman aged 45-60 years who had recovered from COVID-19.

CDR3 amino acids: CASSVARGREGTEAFF. DNA for the CDR3: TGTGCCAGCAGCGTAGCAAGGGGGAGGGAGGGGACTGAAGCTTTCTTT. V is TRBV9 and J is TRBJ1-1, with a weak D call TRBD1 (6 bases). The length of the CDR3 is 16 residues. V was clipped by 0 bases and J by 5 bases, with 17 bases between them. CDR1 and CDR2 from the germline V gene are SGDLS and YYNGEE.